The 9 T cell receptor beta chains reported below all come from one sample, sequenced in a study of T cell clones after liver transplantation. Generated by immunoSEQ multiplex PCR, the TCRdb table keeps only in-frame clones and is missing some. The sample has 70,000 or so clones; approximately 92% are singletons. The sequencing here drew on CD4+ T cells from blood, taken less than 27 months after liver transplant. Receptor source: a human patient who received a liver transplant. Certain T cells may be donor cells from the graft.

The chain employs TRBV2 and TRBJ1-5; the D gene is possibly TRBD1 (5 bases). This CDR3 region has 14 residues. Trimming took 0 bases from V and 6 from J, leaving 9 bases between them. In germline, CDR1 is SNHLY, CDR2 FYNNEI. The CDR3 loop is CASSEARVGQPQHF. CDR3 in DNA: TGTGCCAGCAGTGAAGCCAGGGTAGGTCAGCCCCAGCATTTT. The full variable domain, its missing parts supplied by reference TRBV2 and TRBJ1-5, is EPEVTQTPSHQVTQMGQEVILRCVPISNHLYFYWYRQILGQKVEFLVSFYNNEISEKSEIFDDQFSVERPDGSNFTLKIRSTKLEDSAMYFCASSEARVGQPQHFGDGTRLSIL.

The chain carries TRBV11-2 and TRBJ2-7, with a weak D call TRBD2 (5 bases). V was cut by 10 bases and J by 0 bases, with 13 bases left in between. This CDR3 is built from 13 residues. CDR1 is SGHAT and CDR2 is FQNNGV in the germline V gene. Written as DNA, the CDR3 is TGTGCCAACTCTCGGACTGACTCCTACGAGCAGTACTTC. It codes for CANSRTDSYEQYF.

As for this clone: Different DNA sequences within this sample yield the same CDR3. CDR3 residues: CASSLEGRTGVYGYTF. CDR3 sequence (DNA): TGTGCCAGCAGCTTAGAGGGGCGGACAGGGGTCTATGGCTACACCTTC. This chain links TRBV11-3 with TRBJ1-2, with 9 bases that match TRBD1. Trimming at V came to 0 bases and at J to 4 bases, leaving 6 bases not matched to a gene. This CDR3 has 16 amino acids. Germline CDR1 is SGHNT and CDR2 is YENEEA.

The V and J genes are TRBV19 and TRBJ2-3; 7 nucleotides line up with TRBD2. CDR1 LNHDA and CDR2 SQIVND come from the germline V gene (reference sequence). Germline trimming cut 3 bases from V and 1 base from J; bases unmatched to any gene: 4. CDR3 length: 15 amino acids. The CDR3 protein is CASSIGLGGTDTQYF. In nucleotides, the CDR3 is TGTGCCAGTAGTATCGGACTAGGCGGCACAGATACGCAGTATTTT.

This rearrangement joins TRBV28 to TRBJ2-3; TRBD1 might be the D (5 bases). The germline V gene has CDR1 MDHEN and CDR2 SYDVKM. This CDR3 contains 15 residues. V was trimmed by 6 bases and J by 5 bases, leaving 18 bases between them. In DNA, the CDR3 is TGTGCCAGCAGGGGGCAGGGTCAATGGAAAGATACGCAGTATTTT. Translation gives CASRGQGQWKDTQYF.

V usage is TRBV5-4 and J usage is TRBJ2-3, with 10 bases aligning to TRBD2. Losses at the gene ends were 7 bases for V and 4 bases for J; bases not matched to a gene: 6. From germline, CDR1 is SGHNT and CDR2 YYREEE (reference sequence). The CDR3 runs 14 residues. CDR3 DNA: TGTGCCAGCCTCCTAGCGGGAGTCCCAGATACGCAGTATTTT. Its protein product is CASLLAGVPDTQYF.

This clone was recorded only once. The rearrangement joins TRBV5-6 to TRBJ2-5; perhaps TRBD2 as D (6 bases). V lost 0 bases to trimming and J lost 1 base, with 7 bases between them. Germline V gene lookup returns CDR1 SGHDT and CDR2 YYEEEE. The CDR3 runs to 14 residues. DNA of the CDR3: TGTGCCAGCAGCTTGGTGACTAGCCAAGAGACCCAGTACTTC. Amino acid sequence: CASSLVTSQETQYF. Drawing the rest from reference TRBV5-6 and TRBJ2-5, the complete variable domain is DAGVTQSPTHLIKTRGQQVTLRCSPKSGHDTVSWYQQALGQGPQFIFQYYEEEERQRGNFPDRFSGHQFPNYSSELNVNALLLGDSALYLCASSLVTSQETQYFGPGTRLLVL.

This clone showed up just once. The chain has TRBV7-3 and TRBJ2-7; D gene uncertain. V dropped 2 bases and J dropped 4 bases, with 9 bases sitting between them. Germline CDR1 and CDR2: SGHTA and FQGTGA. This CDR3 contains 13 residues. The CDR3 DNA reads TGTGCCAGCAGCTTAGGGCCGCGGTACGAGCAGTACTTC. Amino acid sequence: CASSLGPRYEQYF. Full variable domain (remainder filled in from reference TRBV7-3 and TRBJ2-7): GAGVSQTPSNKVTEKGKYVELRCDPISGHTALYWYRQSLGQGPEFLIYFQGTGAADDSGLPNDRFFAVRPEGSVSTLKIQRTERGDSAVYLCASSLGPRYEQYFGPGTRLTVT.

This clone was counted a single time. The chain combines TRBV7-2 with TRBJ1-1, with D uncertain. The CDR3 runs 11 residues. Germline V gene sequence: CDR1 SGHTA, CDR2 FQGNSA. Trimming removed 5 bases from V and 7 bases from J, with 8 bases in between. The CDR3 here is CASSQTNEAFF. In DNA, the CDR3 is TGTGCCAGCAGCCAGACCAATGAAGCTTTCTTT. Full variable domain (outside the CDR3, taken from reference TRBV7-2 and TRBJ1-1): GAGVSQSPSNKVTEKGKDVELRCDPISGHTALYWYRQSLGQGLEFLIYFQGNSAPDKSGLPSDRFSAERTGGSVSTLTIQRTQQEDSAVYLCASSQTNEAFFGQGTRLTVV.